Below, 7 T cell receptor beta chains from the same sample are listed, as sequenced in a study of shared clonotypes between healthy human individuals. The assay was immunoSEQ multiplex PCR, and TCRdb's table has in-frame clones only and misses some. The sample holds some 980,000 clones; about three quarters are singletons and the top ten take approximately 1.5%. The material sequenced was memory CD4+ T cells sorted from blood. Indicated subset: CD45RA-negative fraction. All receptors derive from a man aged 18 to 35 in good health.

The chain has TRBV5-1 and TRBJ2-2; TRBD1 aligns across 9 bases. The CDR3 sequence is 15 residues long. CDR1 is SGHRS and CDR2 is YFSETQ in the germline V gene. V was clipped by 3 bases and J by 5 bases; unmatched bases: 5. The CDR3 reads CASSSGTGWTGELFF. CDR3 bases: TGCGCCAGCAGCTCCGGGACAGGGTGGACCGGGGAGCTGTTTTTT. Full variable domain (rest looked up from reference TRBV5-1 and TRBJ2-2): KAGVTQTPRYLIKTRGQQVTLSCSPISGHRSVSWYQQTPGQGLQFLFEYFSETQRNKGNFPGRFSGRQFSNSRSEMNVSTLELGDSALYLCASSSGTGWTGELFFGEGSRLTVL.

The chain recombines TRBV7-2 with TRBJ1-3; tentative D call: TRBD1 (5 bases). Per the germline V gene, CDR1 is SGHTA and CDR2 is FQGNSA. V was pared by 5 bases and J by 2 bases, with 7 bases between. This CDR3 has 13 residues. CDR3 nucleotides: TGTGCCAGCAGCCGGGGCCCTGGAAACACCATATATTTT. It encodes CASSRGPGNTIYF.

The gene calls are TRBV27 and TRBJ2-7, with 10 bases matching TRBD2. V lost 10 bases and J lost 4; bases outside the gene matches: 10. CDR1 and CDR2 (germline): MNHEY, SMNVEV (reference sequence). The CDR3 sequence is 14 residues long. This CDR3 is CATSPSGSLYEQYF. The CDR3 region has the DNA TGTGCCACCAGCCCTAGCGGGAGTCTGTACGAGCAGTACTTC.

This clone was picked up a small number of times. V is TRBV7-9 and J is TRBJ1-2; 7 positions agree with TRBD1. V shed 1 base and J 4 bases; nucleotides not matched to a gene: 3. Germline V lookup: CDR1 SEHNR, CDR2 FQNEAQ (reference sequence). The CDR3 runs 14 residues. CDR3 protein: CASSLDGQVYGYTF. The CDR3 DNA follows: TGTGCCAGCAGCTTAGACGGACAGGTCTATGGCTACACCTTC.

The V gene is TRBV18, the J gene TRBJ2-7; D is unclear. In germline, CDR1 is KGHSH, CDR2 LQKENI. The CDR3 loop spans 12 amino acids. V was trimmed by 1 base and J by 6 bases, leaving 7 bases between them. The CDR3 loop reads CASSPQAAEQYF. As DNA, the CDR3 is TGTGCCAGCTCACCACAGGCGGCCGAGCAGTACTTC.

The CDR3 DNA sequence: TGTGCCAGCTCATATCAGGGGGGCACTGAAGCTTTCTTT. Protein product: CASSYQGGTEAFF. V gene TRBV18 combines with J gene TRBJ1-1; 7 nucleotides line up with TRBD1. CDR1 and CDR2 (germline): KGHSH, LQKENI. The CDR3 totals 13 residues. Trimming took 5 bases from V and 4 from J; bases not matched to a gene: 4.

CDR3 in DNA: TGTGCCAGTAGTTGGACTAGCGGGGGGGCCGGAGATACGCAGTATTTT. Translation gives CASSWTSGGAGDTQYF. The gene calls are TRBV19 and TRBJ2-3; the match to TRBD2 covers 15 bases. The CDR3 covers 16 residues. CDR1 LNHDA and CDR2 SQIVND come from the germline V gene (reference sequence). The junction had 5 bases not matched to a gene; V was cut back by 5 bases and J by 5 bases. Combining the CDR3 with reference TRBV19 and TRBJ2-3 gives the whole variable domain DGGITQSPKYLFRKEGQNVTLSCEQNLNHDAMYWYRQDPGQGLRLIYYSQIVNDFQKGDIAEGYSVSREKKESFPLTVTSAQKNPTAFYLCASSWTSGGAGDTQYFGPGTRLTVL.